This TCR beta chain originates from a study of blood T cell repertoires in COVID-19. Study background: The United States, Italy and Spain were the sources of the acute and convalescent COVID-19 samples. T cells, B-cell-depleted T cells, or PBMCs provided the cDNA or gDNA that served as material.

Per the study methods: Reference gene primer amplification gave estimated nucleated cell counts. Sequenced by immunoSEQ multiplex PCR; TCRdb stores in-frame clones only, minus some. Clone size and the V and J calls come from that table; the DNA yielded D and trimming. Of about 300,000 clones listed, roughly 87% are singletons. Germline CDR1 and CDR2: SQVTM and ANQGSEA. The V end was cut by 7 bases, the J end by 4 bases, with 11 bases between. The CDR3 runs 12 residues. The chain links TRBV29-1 to TRBJ1-5, with no clear D. The TCR was taken from a man between 18 and 35 years old with active or convalescent COVID-19. The specimen was peripheral blood. The CDR3: CSAGDGNQPQHF. The CDR3 DNA sequence: TGCAGCGCCGGAGACGGAAATCAGCCCCAGCATTTT. The full variable domain, completed using reference TRBV29-1 and TRBJ1-5, is SAVISQKPSRDICQRGTSLTIQCQVDSQVTMMFWYRQQPGQSLTLIATANQGSEATYESGFVIDKFPISRPNLTFSTLTVSNMSPEDSSIYLCSAGDGNQPQHFGDGTRLSIL.